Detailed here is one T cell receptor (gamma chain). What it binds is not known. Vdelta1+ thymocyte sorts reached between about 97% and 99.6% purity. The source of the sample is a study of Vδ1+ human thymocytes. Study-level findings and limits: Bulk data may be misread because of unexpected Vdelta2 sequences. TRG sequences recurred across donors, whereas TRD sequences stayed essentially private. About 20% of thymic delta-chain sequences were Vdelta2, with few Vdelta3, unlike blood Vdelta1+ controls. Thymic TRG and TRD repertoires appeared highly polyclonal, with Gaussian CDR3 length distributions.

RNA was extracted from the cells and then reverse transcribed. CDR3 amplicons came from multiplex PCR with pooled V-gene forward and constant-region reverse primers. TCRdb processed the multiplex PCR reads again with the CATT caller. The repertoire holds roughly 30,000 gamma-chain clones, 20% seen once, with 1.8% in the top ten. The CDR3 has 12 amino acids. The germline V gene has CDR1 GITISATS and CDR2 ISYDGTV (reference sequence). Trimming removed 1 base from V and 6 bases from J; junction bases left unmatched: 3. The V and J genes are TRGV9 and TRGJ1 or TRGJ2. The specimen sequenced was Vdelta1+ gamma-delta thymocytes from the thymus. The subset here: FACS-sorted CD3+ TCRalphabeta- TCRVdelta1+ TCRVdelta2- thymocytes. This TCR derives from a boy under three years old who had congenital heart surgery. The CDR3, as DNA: TGTGCCTTGTGGGAGGTTACTTATAAGAAACTCTTT. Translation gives CALWEVTYKKLF.